This T cell receptor (beta chain) was sequenced in a study of T cells and Merkel cell carcinoma outcomes. General study results and limits: Repertoire plus T-cell density reportedly predicted Merkel cell carcinoma outcomes.

For this clone: The target antigen is unknown.

The germline CDR1 and CDR2 sequences are MNHNS and SASEGT. There are 15 residues in the CDR3. V was clipped by 7 bases and J by 7 bases, with 23 bases between them. Using immunoSEQ multiplex PCR, the repertoire was profiled, and TCRdb retains in-frame clones only, with some absent. The sample holds 9,000 to 15,000 clones, around 95% seen once. V and J are TRBV6-1 and TRBJ2-7; D perhaps matches TRBD1 (8 bases). This receptor was taken from a human donor with Merkel cell carcinoma. The sample taken for sequencing was tumor tissue from Merkel cell carcinoma. CDR3: CASTRGAGGVGEQYF. CDR3 nucleotides: TGTGCCAGCACTCGGGGGGCAGGGGGCGTTGGGGAGCAGTACTTC.